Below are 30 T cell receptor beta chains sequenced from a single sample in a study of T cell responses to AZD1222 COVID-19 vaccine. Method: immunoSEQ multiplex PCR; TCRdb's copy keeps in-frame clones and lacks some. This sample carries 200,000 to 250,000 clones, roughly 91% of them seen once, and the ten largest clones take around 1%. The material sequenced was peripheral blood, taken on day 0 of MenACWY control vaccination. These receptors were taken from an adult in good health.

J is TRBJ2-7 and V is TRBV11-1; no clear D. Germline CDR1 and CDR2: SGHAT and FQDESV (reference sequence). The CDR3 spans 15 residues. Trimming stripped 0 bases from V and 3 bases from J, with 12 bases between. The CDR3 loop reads CASSLAGIASYEQYF. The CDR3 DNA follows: TGTGCCAGCAGCTTAGCAGGCATAGCAAGCTACGAGCAGTACTTC.

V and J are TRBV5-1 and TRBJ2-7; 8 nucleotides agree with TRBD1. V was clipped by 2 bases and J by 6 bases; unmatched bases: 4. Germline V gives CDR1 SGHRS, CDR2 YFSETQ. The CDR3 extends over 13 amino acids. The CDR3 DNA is TGCGCCAGCAGCTTCGGACAGGGCAGCGAGCAGTACTTC. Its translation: CASSFGQGSEQYF.

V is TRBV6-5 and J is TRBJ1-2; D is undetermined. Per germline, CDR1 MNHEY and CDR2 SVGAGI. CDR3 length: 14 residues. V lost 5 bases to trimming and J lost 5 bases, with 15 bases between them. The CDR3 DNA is TGTGCCAGCAGTAACCCCTGGCAGAATTATGGCTACACCTTC. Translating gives CASSNPWQNYGYTF.

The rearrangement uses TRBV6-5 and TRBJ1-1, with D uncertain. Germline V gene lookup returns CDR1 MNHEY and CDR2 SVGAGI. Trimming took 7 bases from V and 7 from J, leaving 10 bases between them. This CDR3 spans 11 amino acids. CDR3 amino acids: CASKGYDEAFF. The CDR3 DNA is TGTGCCAGCAAGGGTTACGATGAAGCTTTCTTT.

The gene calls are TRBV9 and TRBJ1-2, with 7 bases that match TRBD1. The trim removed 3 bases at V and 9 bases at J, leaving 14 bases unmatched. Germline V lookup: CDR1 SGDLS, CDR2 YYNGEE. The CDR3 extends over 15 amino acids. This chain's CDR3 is CASSADPGGGGSYTF. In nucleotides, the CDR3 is TGTGCCAGCAGCGCGGACCCAGGGGGAGGGGGAAGCTACACCTTC.

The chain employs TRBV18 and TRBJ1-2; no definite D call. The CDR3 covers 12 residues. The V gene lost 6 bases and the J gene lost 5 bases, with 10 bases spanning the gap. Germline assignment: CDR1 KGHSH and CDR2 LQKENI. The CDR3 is CASSRVQYGYTF. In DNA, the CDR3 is TGTGCCAGCTCGCGCGTTCAATATGGCTACACCTTC.

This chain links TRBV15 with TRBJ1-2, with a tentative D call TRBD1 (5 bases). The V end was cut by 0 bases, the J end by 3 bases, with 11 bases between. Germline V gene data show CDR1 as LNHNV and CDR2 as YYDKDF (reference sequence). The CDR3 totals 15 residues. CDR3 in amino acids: CATSRDRGRDYGYTF. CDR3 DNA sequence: TGTGCCACCAGCAGAGATCGAGGCAGGGACTATGGCTACACCTTC.

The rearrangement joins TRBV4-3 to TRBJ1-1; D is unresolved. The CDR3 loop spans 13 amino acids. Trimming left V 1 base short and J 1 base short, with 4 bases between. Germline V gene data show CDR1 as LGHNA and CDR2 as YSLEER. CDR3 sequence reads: CASSQGGNTEAFF. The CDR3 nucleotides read TGCGCCAGCAGCCAAGGTGGGAACACTGAAGCTTTCTTT.

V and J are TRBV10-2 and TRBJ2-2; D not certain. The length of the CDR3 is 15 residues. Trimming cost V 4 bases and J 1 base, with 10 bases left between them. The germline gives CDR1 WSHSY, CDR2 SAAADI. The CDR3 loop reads CASSALPGNTGELFF. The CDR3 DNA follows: TGCGCCAGCAGTGCTTTGCCTGGGAACACCGGGGAGCTGTTTTTT.

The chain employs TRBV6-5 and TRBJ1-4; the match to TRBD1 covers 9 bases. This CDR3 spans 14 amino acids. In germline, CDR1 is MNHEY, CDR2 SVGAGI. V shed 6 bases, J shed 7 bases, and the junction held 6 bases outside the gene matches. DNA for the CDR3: TGTGCCAGCAGCCGGGACAGGGTCGGTGAAAAACTGTTTTTT. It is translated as CASSRDRVGEKLFF.

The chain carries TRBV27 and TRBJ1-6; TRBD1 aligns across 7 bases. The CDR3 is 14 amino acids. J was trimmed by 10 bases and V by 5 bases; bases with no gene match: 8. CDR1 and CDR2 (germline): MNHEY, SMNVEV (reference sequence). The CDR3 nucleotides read TGTGCCAGCAGTATGCAAGGGGGCAGATCACCCCTCCACTTT. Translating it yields CASSMQGGRSPLHF.

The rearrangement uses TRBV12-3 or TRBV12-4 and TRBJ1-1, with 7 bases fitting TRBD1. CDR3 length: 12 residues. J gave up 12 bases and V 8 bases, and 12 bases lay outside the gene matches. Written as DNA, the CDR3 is TGTGCCAGCGGGAAGGGGGCCGGGACTACTTTCTTT. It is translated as CASGKGAGTTFF.

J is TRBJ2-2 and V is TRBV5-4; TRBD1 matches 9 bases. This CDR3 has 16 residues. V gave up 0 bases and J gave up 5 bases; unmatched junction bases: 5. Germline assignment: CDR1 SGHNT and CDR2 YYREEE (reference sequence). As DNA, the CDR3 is TGTGCCAGCAGCTTGGCCGCCGGGACAGGGACCGGGGAGCTGTTTTTT. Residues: CASSLAAGTGTGELFF.

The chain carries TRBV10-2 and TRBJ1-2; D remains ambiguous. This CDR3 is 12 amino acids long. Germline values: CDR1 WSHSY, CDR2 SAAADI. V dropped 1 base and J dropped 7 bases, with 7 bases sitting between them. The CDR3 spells CASSELAGGYTF. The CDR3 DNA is TGCGCCAGCAGTGAGTTAGCGGGTGGCTACACCTTC.

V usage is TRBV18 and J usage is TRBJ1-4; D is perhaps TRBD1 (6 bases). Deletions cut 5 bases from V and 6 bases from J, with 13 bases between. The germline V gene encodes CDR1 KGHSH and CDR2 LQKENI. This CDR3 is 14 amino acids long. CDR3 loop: CASSFGSGDEKLFF. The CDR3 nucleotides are TGTGCCAGCTCATTTGGGTCAGGGGATGAAAAACTGTTTTTT. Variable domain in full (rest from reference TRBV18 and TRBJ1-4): NAGVMQNPRHLVRRRGQEARLRCSPMKGHSHVYWYRQLPEEGLKFMVYLQKENIIDESGMPKERFSAEFPKEGPSILRIQQVVRGDSAAYFCASSFGSGDEKLFFGSGTQLSVL.

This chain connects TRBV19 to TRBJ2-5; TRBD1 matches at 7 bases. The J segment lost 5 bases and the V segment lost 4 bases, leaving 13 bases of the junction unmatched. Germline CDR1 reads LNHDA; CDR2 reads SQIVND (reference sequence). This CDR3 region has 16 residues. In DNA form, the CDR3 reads TGTGCCAGTAGTACGGCCCGGGCAGGGGGTAAGGAGACCCAGTACTTC. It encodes CASSTARAGGKETQYF.

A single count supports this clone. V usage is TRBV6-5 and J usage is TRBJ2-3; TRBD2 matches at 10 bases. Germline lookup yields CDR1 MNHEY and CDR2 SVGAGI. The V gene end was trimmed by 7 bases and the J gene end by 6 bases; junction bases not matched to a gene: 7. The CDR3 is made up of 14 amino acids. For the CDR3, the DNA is TGTGCCAGCACCGAGCGGGGGGGCCGTGATACGCAGTATTTT. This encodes CASTERGGRDTQYF.

Written as DNA, the CDR3 is TGTGCCAGCAGTCCATTAACGCAAGAGACCCAGTACTTC. It translates to CASSPLTQETQYF. J is TRBJ2-5 and V is TRBV5-6, with no clear D. CDR1 is SGHDT and CDR2 is YYEEEE in the germline V gene. This CDR3 is built from 13 residues. V shed 5 bases and J shed 2 bases, with 10 bases lying between them.

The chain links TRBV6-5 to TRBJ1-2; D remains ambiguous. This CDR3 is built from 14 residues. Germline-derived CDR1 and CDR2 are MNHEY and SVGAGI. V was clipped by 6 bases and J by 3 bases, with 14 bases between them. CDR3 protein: CASSAPGTDYGYTF. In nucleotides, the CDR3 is TGTGCCAGCAGCGCCCCTGGTACAGACTATGGCTACACCTTC.

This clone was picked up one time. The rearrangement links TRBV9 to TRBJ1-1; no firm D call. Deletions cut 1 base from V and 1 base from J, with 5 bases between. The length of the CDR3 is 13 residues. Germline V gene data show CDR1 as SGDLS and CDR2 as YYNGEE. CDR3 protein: CASSVFQNTEAFF. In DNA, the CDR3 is TGTGCCAGCAGCGTATTCCAGAACACTGAAGCTTTCTTT.

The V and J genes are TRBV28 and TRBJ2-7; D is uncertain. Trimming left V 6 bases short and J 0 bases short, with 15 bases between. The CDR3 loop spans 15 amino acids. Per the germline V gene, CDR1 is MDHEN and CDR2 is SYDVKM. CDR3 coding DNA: TGTGCCAGCAGGACATTGGGGAAAGGCTCCTACGAGCAGTACTTC. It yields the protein CASRTLGKGSYEQYF.

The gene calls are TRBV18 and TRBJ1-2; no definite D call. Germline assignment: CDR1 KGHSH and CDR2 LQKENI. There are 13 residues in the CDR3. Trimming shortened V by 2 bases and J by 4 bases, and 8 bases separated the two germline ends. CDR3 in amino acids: CASSPDPTYGYTF. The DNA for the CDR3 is TGTGCCAGCTCACCAGATCCCACCTATGGCTACACCTTC.

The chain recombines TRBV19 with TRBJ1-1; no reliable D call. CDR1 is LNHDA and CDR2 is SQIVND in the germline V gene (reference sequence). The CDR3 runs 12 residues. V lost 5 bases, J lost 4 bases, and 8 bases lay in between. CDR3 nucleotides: TGTGCCAGTAGTTACAGCCCCACTGAAGCTTTCTTT. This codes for CASSYSPTEAFF.

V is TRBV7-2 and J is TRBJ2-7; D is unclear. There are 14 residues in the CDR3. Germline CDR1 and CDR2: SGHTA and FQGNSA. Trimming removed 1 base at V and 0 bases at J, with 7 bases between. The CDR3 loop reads CASSLGAYSYEQYF. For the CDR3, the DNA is TGTGCCAGCAGCTTAGGTGCCTACTCCTACGAGCAGTACTTC.

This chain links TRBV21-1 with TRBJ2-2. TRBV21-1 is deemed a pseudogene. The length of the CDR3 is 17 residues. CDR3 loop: CASSKNPPRLDSGELFF. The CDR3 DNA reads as TGTGCCAGCAGCAAAAACCCCCCCCGGTTGGATTCGGGGGAGCTGTTTTTT.

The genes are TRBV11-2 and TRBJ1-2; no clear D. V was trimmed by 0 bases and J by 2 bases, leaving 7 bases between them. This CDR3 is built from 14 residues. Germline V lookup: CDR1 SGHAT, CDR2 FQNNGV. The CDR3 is CASSLEAGNYGYTF. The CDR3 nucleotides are TGTGCCAGCAGCTTAGAAGCAGGAAACTATGGCTACACCTTC.

CDR3 loop: CASRPGGWGTEAFF. For the CDR3, the DNA is TGTGCCAGCAGGCCAGGGGGCTGGGGCACTGAAGCTTTCTTT. The J gene is TRBJ1-1, the V gene TRBV2; 8 positions match TRBD1. J lost 4 bases, V lost 6 bases, and 7 bases had no gene match. The CDR3 has 14 amino acids. Germline CDR1 SNHLY, CDR2 FYNNEI.

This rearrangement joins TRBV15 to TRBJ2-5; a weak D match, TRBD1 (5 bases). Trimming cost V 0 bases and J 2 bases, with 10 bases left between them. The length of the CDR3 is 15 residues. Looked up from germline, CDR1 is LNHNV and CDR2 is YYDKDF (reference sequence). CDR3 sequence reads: CATSRESGIQETQYF. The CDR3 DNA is TGTGCCACCAGCAGAGAATCAGGGATACAAGAGACCCAGTACTTC.

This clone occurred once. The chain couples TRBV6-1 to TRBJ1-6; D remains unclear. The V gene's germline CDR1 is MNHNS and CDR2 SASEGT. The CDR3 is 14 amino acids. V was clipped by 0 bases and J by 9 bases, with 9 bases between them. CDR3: CASSEARTTSPLHF. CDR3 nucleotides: TGTGCCAGCAGTGAAGCCCGTACCACTTCACCCCTCCACTTT.

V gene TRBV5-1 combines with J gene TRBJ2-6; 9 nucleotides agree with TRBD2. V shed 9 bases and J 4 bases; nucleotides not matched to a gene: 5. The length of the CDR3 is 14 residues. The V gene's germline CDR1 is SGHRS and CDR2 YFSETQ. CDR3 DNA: TGCGCCACGGGACTAGCATCCGGGGCCAACGTCCTGACTTTC. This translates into CATGLASGANVLTF.